A single sample gave rise to the 2 T cell receptor beta chains below, sequenced in a study of OX40 agonist ivuxolimab in advanced cancers. Sequencing used immunoSEQ multiplex PCR; TCRdb keeps in-frame clones, though not all of them. The repertoire includes 60,000 to 65,000 clones, about 92% of them detected once, and about 0.66% sits in the top ten. This material consisted of CD4+ or CD8+ T cells sorted from blood, taken in a trial of the OX40 agonist ivuxolimab. All receptors derive from an adult with an advanced solid tumor such as melanoma, head and neck, liver or kidney cancer.

The CDR3 nucleotides are TGTGCCAGCAGTGCGGAATATGAGAACACTGAAGCTTTCTTT. Protein: CASSAEYENTEAFF. The genes are TRBV6-1 and TRBJ1-1; D is undetermined. The CDR3 consists of 14 residues. The germline V gene has CDR1 MNHNS and CDR2 SASEGT. Trimming took off 4 bases at V and 1 base at J, with 10 bases between the two ends.

The chain carries TRBV6-5 and TRBJ1-1; a weak D match, TRBD1 (5 bases). Germline V gene data show CDR1 as MNHEY and CDR2 as SVGAGI. Trimming removed 2 bases from V and 9 bases from J, with 13 bases in between. The CDR3 extends over 13 amino acids. Here the CDR3 DNA reads TGTGCCAGCAGTTACCAGGACACGATGCAAGCTTTCTTT. Protein sequence: CASSYQDTMQAFF.